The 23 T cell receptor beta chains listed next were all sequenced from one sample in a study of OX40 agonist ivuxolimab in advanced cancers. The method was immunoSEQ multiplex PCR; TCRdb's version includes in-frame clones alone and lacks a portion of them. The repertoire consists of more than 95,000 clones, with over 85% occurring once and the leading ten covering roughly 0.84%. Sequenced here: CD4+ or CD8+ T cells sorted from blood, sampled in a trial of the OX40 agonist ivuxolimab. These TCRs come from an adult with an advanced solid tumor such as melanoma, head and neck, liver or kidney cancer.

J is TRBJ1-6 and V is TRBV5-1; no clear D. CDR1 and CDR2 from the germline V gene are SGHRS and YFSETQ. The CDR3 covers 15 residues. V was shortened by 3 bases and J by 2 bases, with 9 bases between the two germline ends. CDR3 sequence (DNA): TGCGCCAGCAGCTCCCGGGCCACCTATAATTCACCCCTCCACTTT. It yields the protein CASSSRATYNSPLHF. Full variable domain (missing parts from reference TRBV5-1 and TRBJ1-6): KAGVTQTPRYLIKTRGQQVTLSCSPISGHRSVSWYQQTPGQGLQFLFEYFSETQRNKGNFPGRFSGRQFSNSRSEMNVSTLELGDSALYLCASSSRATYNSPLHFGNGTRLTVT.

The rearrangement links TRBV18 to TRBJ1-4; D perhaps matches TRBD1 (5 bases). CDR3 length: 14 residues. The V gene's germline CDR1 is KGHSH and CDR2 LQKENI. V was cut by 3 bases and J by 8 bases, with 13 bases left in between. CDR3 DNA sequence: TGTGCCAGCTCACCGACCCGGGGCGGGGAAAAACTGTTTTTT. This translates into CASSPTRGGEKLFF.

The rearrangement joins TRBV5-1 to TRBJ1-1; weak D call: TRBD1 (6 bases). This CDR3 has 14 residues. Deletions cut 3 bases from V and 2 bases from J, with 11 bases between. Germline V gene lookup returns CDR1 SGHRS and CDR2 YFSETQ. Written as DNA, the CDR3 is TGCGCCAGCAGCTGGGGGCCCGGAAACACTGAAGCTTTCTTT. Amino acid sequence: CASSWGPGNTEAFF.

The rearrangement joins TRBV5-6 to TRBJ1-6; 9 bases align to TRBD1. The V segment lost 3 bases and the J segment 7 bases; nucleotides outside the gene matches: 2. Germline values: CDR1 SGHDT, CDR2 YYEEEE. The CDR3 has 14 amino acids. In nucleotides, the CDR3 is TGTGCCAGCAGCTGGGACAGGGAAAATTCACCCCTCCACTTT. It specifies CASSWDRENSPLHF.

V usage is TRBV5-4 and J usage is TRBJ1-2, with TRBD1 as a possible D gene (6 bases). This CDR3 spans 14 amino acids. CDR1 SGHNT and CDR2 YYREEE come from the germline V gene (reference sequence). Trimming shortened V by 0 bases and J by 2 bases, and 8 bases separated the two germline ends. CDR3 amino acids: CASSLAGQNYGYTF. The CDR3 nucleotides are TGTGCCAGCAGCTTGGCCGGACAGAACTATGGCTACACCTTC.

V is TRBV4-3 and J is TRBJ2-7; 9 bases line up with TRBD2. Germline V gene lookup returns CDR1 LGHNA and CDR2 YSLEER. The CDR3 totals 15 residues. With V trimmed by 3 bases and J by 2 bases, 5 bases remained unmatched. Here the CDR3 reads CASSQSGGGAYEQYF. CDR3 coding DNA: TGCGCCAGCAGCCAGTCGGGCGGGGGGGCCTACGAGCAGTACTTC.

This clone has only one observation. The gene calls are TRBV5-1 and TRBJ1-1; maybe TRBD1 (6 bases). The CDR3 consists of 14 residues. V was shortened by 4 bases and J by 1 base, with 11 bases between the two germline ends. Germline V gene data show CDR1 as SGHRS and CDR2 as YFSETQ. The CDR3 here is CASSGAGANTEAFF. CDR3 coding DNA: TGCGCCAGCAGCGGGGCAGGGGCGAACACTGAAGCTTTCTTT. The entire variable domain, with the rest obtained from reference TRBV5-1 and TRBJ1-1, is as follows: KAGVTQTPRYLIKTRGQQVTLSCSPISGHRSVSWYQQTPGQGLQFLFEYFSETQRNKGNFPGRFSGRQFSNSRSEMNVSTLELGDSALYLCASSGAGANTEAFFGQGTRLTVV.

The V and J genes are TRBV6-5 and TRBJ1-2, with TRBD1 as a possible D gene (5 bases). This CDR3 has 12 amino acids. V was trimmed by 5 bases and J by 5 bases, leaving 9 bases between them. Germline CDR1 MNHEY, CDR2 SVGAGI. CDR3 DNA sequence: TGTGCCAGCAGTAGGGGTTCGTATGGCTACACCTTC. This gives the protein CASSRGSYGYTF.

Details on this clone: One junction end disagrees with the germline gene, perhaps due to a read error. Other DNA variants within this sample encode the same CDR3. The CDR3 nucleotides read TGTGCCAGTTCACCGGGGCAGGGCAGAGAGACCCAGTACTTC. Protein: CASSPGQGRETQYF. V gene TRBV18 combines with J gene TRBJ2-5, with D perhaps being TRBD1 or TRBD2 (5 bases each). Germline CDR1 KGHSH, CDR2 LQKENI. CDR3 length equals 14 residues.

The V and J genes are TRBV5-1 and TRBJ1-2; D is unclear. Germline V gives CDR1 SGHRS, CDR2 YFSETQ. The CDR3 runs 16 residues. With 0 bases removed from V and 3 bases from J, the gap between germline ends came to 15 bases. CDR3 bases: TGCGCCAGCAGCTTGGGACTGTCGCCCCTCTACTATGGCTACACCTTC. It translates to CASSLGLSPLYYGYTF.

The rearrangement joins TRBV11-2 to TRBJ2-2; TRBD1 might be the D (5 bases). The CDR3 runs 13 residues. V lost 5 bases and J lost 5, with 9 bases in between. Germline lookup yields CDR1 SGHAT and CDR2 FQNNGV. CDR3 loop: CASSPQGTGELFF. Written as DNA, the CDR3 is TGTGCCAGCAGCCCCCAGGGAACCGGGGAGCTGTTTTTT. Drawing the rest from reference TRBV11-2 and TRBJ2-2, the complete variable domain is EAGVAQSPRYKIIEKRQSVAFWCNPISGHATLYWYQQILGQGPKLLIQFQNNGVVDDSQLPKDRFSAERLKGVDSTLKIQPAKLEDSAVYLCASSPQGTGELFFGEGSRLTVL.

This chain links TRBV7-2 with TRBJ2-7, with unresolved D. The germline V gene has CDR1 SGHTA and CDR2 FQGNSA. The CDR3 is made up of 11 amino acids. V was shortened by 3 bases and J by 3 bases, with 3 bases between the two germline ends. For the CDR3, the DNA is TGTGCCAGCAGCTTTAACTACGAGCAGTACTTC. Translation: CASSFNYEQYF.

The CDR3 here is CASSLDGPIYEQYF. In nucleotides, the CDR3 is TGTGCCAGCAGCCTAGATGGACCTATCTACGAGCAGTACTTC. The chain recombines TRBV7-2 with TRBJ2-7; D call uncertain. Between the trimmed V and J ends, which lost 5 bases and 3 bases, there was a span of 14 bases. This CDR3 comprises 14 residues. Germline CDR1 and CDR2: SGHTA and FQGNSA.

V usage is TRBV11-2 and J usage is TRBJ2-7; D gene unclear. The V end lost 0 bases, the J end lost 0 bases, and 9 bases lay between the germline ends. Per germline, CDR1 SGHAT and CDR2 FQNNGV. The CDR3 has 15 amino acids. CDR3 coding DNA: TGTGCCAGCAGCTTAGAGGCAGGATCCTCCTACGAGCAGTACTTC. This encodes CASSLEAGSSYEQYF.

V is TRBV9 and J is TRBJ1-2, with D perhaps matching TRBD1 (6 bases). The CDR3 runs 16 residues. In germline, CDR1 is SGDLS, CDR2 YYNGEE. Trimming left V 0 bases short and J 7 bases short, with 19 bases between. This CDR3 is CASSVDAQVLGGGYTF. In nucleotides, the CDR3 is TGTGCCAGCAGCGTAGACGCTCAGGTCCTAGGGGGTGGCTACACCTTC.

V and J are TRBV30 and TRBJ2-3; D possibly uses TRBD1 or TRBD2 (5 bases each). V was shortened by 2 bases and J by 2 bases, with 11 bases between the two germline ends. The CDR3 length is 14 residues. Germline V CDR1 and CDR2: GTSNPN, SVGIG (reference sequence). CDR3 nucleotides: TGTGCCTGGAGTATGGGGACCCTCACAGATACGCAGTATTTT. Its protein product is CAWSMGTLTDTQYF.

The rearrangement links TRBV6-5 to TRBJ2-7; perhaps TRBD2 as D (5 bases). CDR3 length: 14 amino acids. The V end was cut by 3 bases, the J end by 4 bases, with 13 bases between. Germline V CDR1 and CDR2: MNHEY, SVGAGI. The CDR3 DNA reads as TGTGCCAGCAGTTATTTTATCGGGGAGTACGAGCAGTACTTC. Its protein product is CASSYFIGEYEQYF.

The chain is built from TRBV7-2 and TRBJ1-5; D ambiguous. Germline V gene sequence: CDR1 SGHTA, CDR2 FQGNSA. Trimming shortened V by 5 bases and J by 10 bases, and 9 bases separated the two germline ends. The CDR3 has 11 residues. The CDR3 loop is CASSRQEPQHF. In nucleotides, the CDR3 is TGTGCCAGCAGCCGGCAAGAACCCCAGCATTTT.

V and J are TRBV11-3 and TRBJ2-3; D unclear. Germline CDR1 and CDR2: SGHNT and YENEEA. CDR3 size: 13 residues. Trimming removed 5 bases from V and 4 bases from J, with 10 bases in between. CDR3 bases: TGTGCCAGCAGCGCTTGGGAAGCAGATACGCAGTATTTT. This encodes CASSAWEADTQYF.

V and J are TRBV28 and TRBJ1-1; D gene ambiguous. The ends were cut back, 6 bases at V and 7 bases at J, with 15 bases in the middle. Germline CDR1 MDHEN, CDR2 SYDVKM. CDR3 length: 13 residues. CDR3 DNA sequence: TGTGCCAGCAGCTTGAATGGGATACATGAAGCTTTCTTT. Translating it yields CASSLNGIHEAFF.

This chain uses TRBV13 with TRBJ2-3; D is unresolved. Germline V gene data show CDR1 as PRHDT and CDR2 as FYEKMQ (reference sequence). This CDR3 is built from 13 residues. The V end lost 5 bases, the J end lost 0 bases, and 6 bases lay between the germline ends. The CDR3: CASSPQSTDTQYF. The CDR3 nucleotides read TGTGCCAGCAGCCCTCAGAGCACAGATACGCAGTATTTT. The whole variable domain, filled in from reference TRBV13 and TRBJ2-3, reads AAGVIQSPRHLIKEKRETATLKCYPIPRHDTVYWYQQGPGQDPQFLISFYEKMQSDKGSIPDRFSAQQFSDYHSELNMSSLELGDSALYFCASSPQSTDTQYFGPGTRLTVL.

CDR3 in amino acids: CASSLRGSTGELFF. In nucleotides, the CDR3 is TGTGCCAGCAGCTTACGGGGGAGCACCGGGGAGCTGTTTTTT. This sequence joins TRBV11-3 and TRBJ2-2; a possible D gene is TRBD2 (6 bases). V dropped 2 bases and J dropped 4 bases, with 8 bases sitting between them. The germline V gene encodes CDR1 SGHNT and CDR2 YENEEA. The CDR3 has 14 residues.

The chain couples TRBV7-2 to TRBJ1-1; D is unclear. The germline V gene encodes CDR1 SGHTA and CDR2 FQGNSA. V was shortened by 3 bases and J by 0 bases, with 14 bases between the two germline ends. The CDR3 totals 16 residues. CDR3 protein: CASSLAQLRMNTEAFF. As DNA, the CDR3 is TGTGCCAGCAGCTTGGCCCAGTTGCGCATGAACACTGAAGCTTTCTTT.